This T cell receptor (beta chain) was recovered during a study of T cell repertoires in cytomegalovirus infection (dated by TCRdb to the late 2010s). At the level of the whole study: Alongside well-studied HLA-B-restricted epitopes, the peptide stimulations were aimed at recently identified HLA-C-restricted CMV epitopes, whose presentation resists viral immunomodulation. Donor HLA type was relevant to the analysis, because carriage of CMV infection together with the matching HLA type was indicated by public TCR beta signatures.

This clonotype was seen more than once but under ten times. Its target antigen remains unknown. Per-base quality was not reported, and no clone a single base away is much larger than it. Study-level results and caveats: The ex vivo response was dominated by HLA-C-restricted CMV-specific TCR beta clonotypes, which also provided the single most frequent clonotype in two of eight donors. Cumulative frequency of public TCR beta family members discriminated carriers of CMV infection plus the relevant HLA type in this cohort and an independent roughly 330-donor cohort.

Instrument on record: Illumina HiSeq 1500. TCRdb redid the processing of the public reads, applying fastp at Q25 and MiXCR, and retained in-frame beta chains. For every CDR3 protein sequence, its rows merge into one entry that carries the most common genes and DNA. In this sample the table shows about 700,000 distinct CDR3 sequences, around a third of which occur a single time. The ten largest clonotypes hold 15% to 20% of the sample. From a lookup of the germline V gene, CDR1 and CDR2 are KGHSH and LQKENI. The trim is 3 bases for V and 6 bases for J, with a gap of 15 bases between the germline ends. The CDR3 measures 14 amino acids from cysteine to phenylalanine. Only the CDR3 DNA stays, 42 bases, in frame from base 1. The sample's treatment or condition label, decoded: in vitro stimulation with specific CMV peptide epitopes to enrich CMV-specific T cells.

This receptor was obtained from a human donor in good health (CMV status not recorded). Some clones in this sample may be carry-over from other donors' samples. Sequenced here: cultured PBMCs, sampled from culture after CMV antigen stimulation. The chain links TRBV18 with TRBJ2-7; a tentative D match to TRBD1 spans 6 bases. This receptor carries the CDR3 CASSPVGAEGEQYF. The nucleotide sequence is TGTGCCAGCTCACCGGTGGGGGCGGAAGGCGAGCAGTACTTC.